A single sample is the source of the 25 T cell receptor beta chains below, sequenced in a study of T cells in Graves' hyperthyroidism and ophthalmopathy. Researchers took RNA transcripts and amplified the TCR beta CDR3 regions from them. TCR CDR3 underwent first-round RT-PCR with the HTBI primer set. TCRdb itself ran the multiplex PCR reads through MiXCR, one entry per CDR3 protein. This sample has fewer than 450,000 distinct CDR3 sequences, with roughly 17% found just once. Sequenced input: blood. These receptors all come from a woman between 25 and 40 years old with Graves' hyperthyroidism that later progressed to Graves' ophthalmopathy.

The chain carries TRBV27 and TRBJ1-2; no firm D call. Germline CDR1 reads MNHEY; CDR2 reads SMNVEV (reference sequence). The CDR3 is 14 residues long. The germline V and J ends were trimmed by 4 bases and 1 base, with 10 bases remaining between them. The CDR3 DNA sequence: TGTGCCAGCAGTTCCCGACCTATTAACTATGGCTACACCTTC. Protein: CASSSRPINYGYTF.

This clonotype was detected many times. The CDR3 loop is CASSPGGQPTEAFF. The CDR3 DNA sequence: TGTGCCAGCAGCCCGGGGGGACAGCCAACTGAAGCTTTCTTT. The rearrangement joins TRBV9 to TRBJ1-1; 7 bases are shared with TRBD1. Germline V lookup: CDR1 SGDLS, CDR2 YYNGEE. This CDR3 contains 14 residues. Germline trimming cut 4 bases from V and 5 bases from J; bases unmatched to any gene: 8.

This clonotype came up a few times. The V call is TRBV5-5, the J call TRBJ2-2, with 9 positions matching TRBD2. Germline CDR1 is SGHKS and CDR2 is YYEKEE (reference sequence). J gave up 2 bases and V 4 bases, and 6 bases lay outside the gene matches. The CDR3 runs 16 residues. The CDR3 loop reads CASSTSGTSNTGELFF. The CDR3 nucleotides are TGTGCCAGCAGCACCTCCGGGACTAGCAACACCGGGGAGCTGTTTTTT.

This clonotype was found a few times. The chain has TRBV19 and TRBJ2-4, with TRBD1 matching over 12 bases. The germline V gene encodes CDR1 LNHDA and CDR2 SQIVND (reference sequence). The CDR3 totals 12 residues. V shed 10 bases, J shed 9 bases, and the junction held 4 bases outside the gene matches. The CDR3 region is CATGQGAIIQYF. As DNA, the CDR3 is TGTGCCACGGGACAGGGGGCTATCATTCAGTACTTC.

This clonotype has ten or more counts. The V gene is TRBV5-1, the J gene TRBJ1-1; a weak D match, TRBD1 (6 bases). Deletions cut 3 bases from V and 0 bases from J, with 12 bases between. This CDR3 region has 15 residues. Per germline, CDR1 SGHRS and CDR2 YFSETQ. The CDR3 sequence: CASSSTGTLNTEAFF. The CDR3 nucleotides are TGCGCCAGCAGCTCGACAGGAACTCTGAACACTGAAGCTTTCTTT. The full variable domain, its missing parts supplied by reference TRBV5-1 and TRBJ1-1, is KAGVTQTPRYLIKTRGQQVTLSCSPISGHRSVSWYQQTPGQGLQFLFEYFSETQRNKGNFPGRFSGRQFSNSRSEMNVSTLELGDSALYLCASSSTGTLNTEAFFGQGTRLTVV.

The chain employs TRBV28 and TRBJ1-1; weak D call: TRBD1 (5 bases). CDR3 length: 18 amino acids. The germline gives CDR1 MDHEN, CDR2 SYDVKM. Trimming took 3 bases from V and 9 from J, leaving 29 bases between them. This CDR3 reads CASSFVVGYVGRGLKAFF. The CDR3 DNA is TGTGCCAGCAGTTTTGTTGTAGGGTACGTCGGCCGGGGGTTAAAAGCTTTCTTT.

This clonotype was seen ten or more times. J is TRBJ2-7 and V is TRBV14; TRBD2 aligns across 10 bases. The CDR3 covers 15 residues. Losses at the gene ends were 2 bases for V and 5 bases for J; bases not matched to a gene: 6. In germline, CDR1 is SGHDN, CDR2 FVKESK. CDR3 amino acids: CASSQLGTSDHEQYF. The CDR3 nucleotides read TGTGCCAGCAGCCAACTTGGGACTAGCGACCACGAGCAGTACTTC.

This clonotype was picked up many times. The chain employs TRBV29-1 and TRBJ2-7; no clear D gene. With 4 bases removed from V and 0 bases from J, the gap between germline ends came to 10 bases. Germline V gene lookup returns CDR1 SQVTM and CDR2 ANQGSEA. This CDR3 is built from 13 residues. The CDR3 region is CSVGTASSYEQYF. The CDR3 coding sequence is TGCAGCGTTGGGACGGCGAGCTCCTACGAGCAGTACTTC.

This chain links TRBV6-6 with TRBJ1-2; TRBD1 is a possible D gene (6 bases). Trimming cost V 6 bases and J 8 bases, with 13 bases left between them. The CDR3 length is 12 residues. Germline loops: CDR1 MNHNY, CDR2 SVGAGI (reference sequence). The DNA of the CDR3 is TGTGCCAGCAGCCTCACAGGGAACGGCTACACCTTC. Translating it yields CASSLTGNGYTF.

This clonotype was detected ten times or more. The V and J genes are TRBV2 and TRBJ1-1; D is undetermined. Trimming took 5 bases from V and 0 from J, leaving 16 bases between them. This CDR3 comprises 16 residues. Germline V gives CDR1 SNHLY, CDR2 FYNNEI. CDR3 bases: TGTGCCAGCAGTAGACCCGACGGCACCATGAACACTGAAGCTTTCTTT. Its translation is CASSRPDGTMNTEAFF.

The sample holds a few counts of this clonotype. The chain is built from TRBV6-1 and TRBJ1-1; the D is unclear. Per the germline V gene, CDR1 is MNHNS and CDR2 is SASEGT. V lost 1 base and J lost 0, with 15 bases in between. The CDR3 sequence is 17 residues long. For the CDR3, the DNA is TGTGCCAGCAGTGAAGGGTCCTGGTACCGCCTGAACACTGAAGCTTTCTTT. It specifies CASSEGSWYRLNTEAFF.

Of note for this clonotype: At one end the junction does not follow the germline gene, possibly because of a read error. CDR3 protein: CAGSLAQNYNEQFF. For the CDR3, the DNA is TGTGCCGGCAGCTTGGCACAGAATTACAATGAGCAGTTCTTC. The J gene is TRBJ2-1, the V gene TRBV11-2, with unresolved D. Germline V gives CDR1 SGHAT, CDR2 FQNNGV. This CDR3 comprises 14 residues.

The rearrangement uses TRBV7-9 and TRBJ2-3, with 10 bases fitting TRBD2. The junction had 8 bases not matched to a gene; V was cut back by 1 base and J by 4 bases. CDR1 is SEHNR, CDR2 FQNEAQ, per germline (reference sequence). This CDR3 has 17 amino acids. CDR3 loop: CASSLVPSGGASDTQYF. In DNA, the CDR3 is TGTGCCAGCAGCTTAGTCCCGAGCGGGGGGGCATCAGATACGCAGTATTTT.

This clonotype was seen ten or more times. The J gene is TRBJ1-1, the V gene TRBV27, with D perhaps matching TRBD1 (5 bases). Trimming cost V 5 bases and J 0 bases, with 10 bases left between them. Germline lookup yields CDR1 MNHEY and CDR2 SMNVEV (reference sequence). This CDR3 contains 14 residues. For the CDR3, the DNA is TGTGCCAGCAGTCGACAGACCATGAACACTGAAGCTTTCTTT. Its translation: CASSRQTMNTEAFF.

Ten or more counts support this clonotype. CDR3 bases: TGTGCCAGCACTCCCTTAGGGGTCTCGAATTCACCCCTCCACTTT. This codes for CASTPLGVSNSPLHF. This rearrangement joins TRBV28 to TRBJ1-6, with D perhaps TRBD1 (5 bases). The CDR3 totals 15 residues. V gave up 7 bases and J gave up 7 bases, with 17 bases separating them. CDR1 is MDHEN, CDR2 SYDVKM, per germline. Together with reference TRBV28 and TRBJ1-6, the CDR3 gives the full variable domain: DVKVTQSSRYLVKRTGEKVFLECVQDMDHENMFWYRQDPGLGLRLIYFSYDVKMKEKGDIPEGYSVSREKKERFSLILESASTNQTSMYLCASTPLGVSNSPLHFGNGTRLTVT.

The J gene is TRBJ2-1, the V gene TRBV12-5; 15 bases fit TRBD2. V was pared by 4 bases and J by 7 bases, with 5 bases of the junction left unmatched. The germline CDR1 and CDR2 sequences are LGHNT and FRNRAP. CDR3 length: 16 amino acids. The CDR3 sequence is CASGSGLAGGRNEQFF. In DNA form, the CDR3 reads TGTGCTAGTGGTTCCGGACTAGCGGGAGGGCGTAATGAGCAGTTCTTC.

This clonotype was seen many times. The rearrangement joins TRBV2 to TRBJ2-7; 8 bases match TRBD1. Trimming removed 10 bases from V and 9 bases from J; junction bases left unmatched: 26. Germline V lookup: CDR1 SNHLY, CDR2 FYNNEI. The CDR3 extends over 17 amino acids. CDR3 bases: TGTGCCACCGAGGACAGGGCTGCGGATGAGCGGGCTACGGGGCAGTACTTC. Its protein product is CATEDRAADERATGQYF.

The V call is TRBV11-3, the J call TRBJ1-1; TRBD1 aligns across 7 bases. The germline CDR1 and CDR2 sequences are SGHNT and YENEEA. The CDR3 has 13 residues. The junction had 7 bases not matched to a gene; V was cut back by 5 bases and J by 7 bases. CDR3 residues: CASSPRRTGEAFF. In DNA, the CDR3 is TGTGCCAGCAGCCCGCGCCGGACAGGTGAAGCTTTCTTT.

This clonotype was recorded many times. The chain recombines TRBV5-6 with TRBJ1-3; D ambiguous. The CDR3 extends over 15 amino acids. Germline V gene sequence: CDR1 SGHDT, CDR2 YYEEEE. V lost 2 bases to trimming and J lost 1 base, with 10 bases between them. The CDR3 loop reads CASSFAAASGNTIYF. Here the CDR3 DNA reads TGTGCCAGCAGCTTCGCGGCAGCGTCTGGAAACACCATATATTTT.

There are many counts of this clonotype. The rearrangement links TRBV19 to TRBJ1-1, with D possibly being TRBD1 (5 bases). Germline V gives CDR1 LNHDA, CDR2 SQIVND (reference sequence). Deletions cut 6 bases from V and 1 base from J, with 18 bases between. This CDR3 spans 16 amino acids. For the CDR3, the DNA is TGTGCCAGTAGCGTAGGGGAGTGGCCGACGAACACTGAAGCTTTCTTT. It translates to CASSVGEWPTNTEAFF.

This clonotype was counted many times. The chain couples TRBV6-1 to TRBJ1-1; TRBD1 matches at 9 bases. CDR1 is MNHNS, CDR2 SASEGT, per germline. The CDR3 extends over 18 amino acids. Germline trimming cut 5 bases from V and 1 base from J; bases unmatched to any gene: 14. The DNA of the CDR3 is TGTGCCAGCAGTCCTCGGGGACAGGGAGGATATGAGAACACTGAAGCTTTCTTT. Translation: CASSPRGQGGYENTEAFF.

V is TRBV2 and J is TRBJ1-4, with a weak D call TRBD1 (5 bases). Germline V gene lookup returns CDR1 SNHLY and CDR2 FYNNEI. There are 13 residues in the CDR3. V was trimmed by 8 bases and J by 3 bases, leaving 10 bases between them. The CDR3 loop is CASQGLANEKLFF. CDR3 sequence (DNA): TGTGCCAGCCAGGGTTTGGCTAATGAAAAACTGTTTTTT. Filled out from reference TRBV2 and TRBJ1-4, the complete variable domain reads EPEVTQTPSHQVTQMGQEVILRCVPISNHLYFYWYRQILGQKVEFLVSFYNNEISEKSEIFDDQFSVERPDGSNFTLKIRSTKLEDSAMYFCASQGLANEKLFFGSGTQLSVL.

Remarks on this clonotype: A much larger clone differs by one base, so this may be a read error. The genes are TRBV19 and TRBJ1-2; D remains ambiguous. Per germline, CDR1 LNHDA and CDR2 SQIVND (reference sequence). This CDR3 comprises 12 residues. The CDR3 region has the DNA TGTGCCAGTAGTATCGGCCCTTCGGGCTGCACCTTC. This gives the protein CASSIGPSGCTF.

For the CDR3, the DNA is TGTGCCTGGAAGGGACAGGGGGCGGGTGAAGCTTTCTTT. Translation gives CAWKGQGAGEAFF. The V gene is TRBV30, the J gene TRBJ1-1; 12 bases match TRBD1. V dropped 4 bases and J dropped 7; count of bases not matched to a gene: 4. This CDR3 contains 13 residues. The germline gives CDR1 GTSNPN, CDR2 SVGIG (reference sequence).

This chain connects TRBV2 to TRBJ2-1; 11 bases fit TRBD1. There are 15 residues in the CDR3. The V and J ends lost 6 bases and 4 bases, in that order; junction bases with no gene match: 5. The germline V gene has CDR1 SNHLY and CDR2 FYNNEI. In DNA, the CDR3 is TGTGCCAGCAGGACGGGACAGGGGGTTTACAATGAGCAGTTCTTC. As protein: CASRTGQGVYNEQFF.